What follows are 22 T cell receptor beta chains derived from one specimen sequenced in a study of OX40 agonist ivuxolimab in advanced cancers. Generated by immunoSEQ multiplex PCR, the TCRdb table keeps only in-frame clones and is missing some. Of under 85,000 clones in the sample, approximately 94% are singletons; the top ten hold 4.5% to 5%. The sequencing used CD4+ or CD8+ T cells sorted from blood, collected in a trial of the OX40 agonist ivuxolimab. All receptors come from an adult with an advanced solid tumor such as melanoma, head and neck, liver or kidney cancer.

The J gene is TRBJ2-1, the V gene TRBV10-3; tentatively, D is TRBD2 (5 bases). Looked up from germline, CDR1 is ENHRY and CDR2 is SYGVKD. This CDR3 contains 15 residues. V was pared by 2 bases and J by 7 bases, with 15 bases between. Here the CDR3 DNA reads TGTGCCATCAGTGAGCTTCAGACCGCGGGTAATGAGCAGTTCTTC. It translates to CAISELQTAGNEQFF.

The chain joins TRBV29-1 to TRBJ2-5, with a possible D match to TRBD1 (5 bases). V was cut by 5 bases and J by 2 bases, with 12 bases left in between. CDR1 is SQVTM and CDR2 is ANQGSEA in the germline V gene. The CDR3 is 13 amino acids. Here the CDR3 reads CSVRRGFQETQYF. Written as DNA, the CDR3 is TGCAGCGTTCGAAGGGGCTTTCAAGAGACCCAGTACTTC.

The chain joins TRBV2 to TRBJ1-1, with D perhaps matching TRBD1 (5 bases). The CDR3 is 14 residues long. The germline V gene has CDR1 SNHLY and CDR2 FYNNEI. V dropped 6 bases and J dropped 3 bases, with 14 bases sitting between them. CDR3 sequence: CASRNEGWDTEAFF. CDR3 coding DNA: TGTGCCAGCAGAAACGAGGGGTGGGACACTGAAGCTTTCTTT.

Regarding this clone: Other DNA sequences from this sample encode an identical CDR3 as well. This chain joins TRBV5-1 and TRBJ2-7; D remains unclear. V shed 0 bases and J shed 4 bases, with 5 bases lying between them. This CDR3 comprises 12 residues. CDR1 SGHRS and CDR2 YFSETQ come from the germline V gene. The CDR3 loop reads CASSLDGYEQYF. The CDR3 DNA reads TGCGCCAGCAGCTTGGACGGATACGAGCAGTACTTC. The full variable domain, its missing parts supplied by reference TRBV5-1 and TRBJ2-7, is KAGVTQTPRYLIKTRGQQVTLSCSPISGHRSVSWYQQTPGQGLQFLFEYFSETQRNKGNFPGRFSGRQFSNSRSEMNVSTLELGDSALYLCASSLDGYEQYFGPGTRLTVT.

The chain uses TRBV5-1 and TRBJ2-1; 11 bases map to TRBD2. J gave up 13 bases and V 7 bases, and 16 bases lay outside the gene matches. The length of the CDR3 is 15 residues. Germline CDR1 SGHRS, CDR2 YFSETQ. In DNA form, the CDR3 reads TGCGCCAGCCAGCCGGGACATGTAGCGGGAGGGAGTCAGTTCTTC. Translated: CASQPGHVAGGSQFF. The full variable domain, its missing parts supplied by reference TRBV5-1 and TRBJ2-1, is KAGVTQTPRYLIKTRGQQVTLSCSPISGHRSVSWYQQTPGQGLQFLFEYFSETQRNKGNFPGRFSGRQFSNSRSEMNVSTLELGDSALYLCASQPGHVAGGSQFFGPGTRLTVL.

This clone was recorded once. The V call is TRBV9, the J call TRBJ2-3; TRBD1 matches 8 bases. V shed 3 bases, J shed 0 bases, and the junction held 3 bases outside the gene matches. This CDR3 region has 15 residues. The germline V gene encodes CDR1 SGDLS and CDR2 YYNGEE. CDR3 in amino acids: CASSDGQGSTDTQYF. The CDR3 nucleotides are TGTGCCAGCAGCGATGGACAGGGTAGCACAGATACGCAGTATTTT.

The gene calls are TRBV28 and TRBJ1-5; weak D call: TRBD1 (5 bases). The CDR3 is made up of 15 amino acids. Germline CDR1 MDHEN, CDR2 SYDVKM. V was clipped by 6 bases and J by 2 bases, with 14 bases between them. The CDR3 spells CASSSVGEGNQPQHF. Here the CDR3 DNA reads TGTGCCAGCAGCAGTGTGGGGGAAGGCAATCAGCCCCAGCATTTT.

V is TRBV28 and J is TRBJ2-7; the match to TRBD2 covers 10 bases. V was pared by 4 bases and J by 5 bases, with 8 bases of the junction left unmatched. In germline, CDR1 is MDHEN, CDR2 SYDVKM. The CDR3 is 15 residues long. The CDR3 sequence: CASSSQAGGQHEQYF. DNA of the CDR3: TGTGCCAGCAGTTCCCAAGCGGGAGGGCAACACGAGCAGTACTTC.

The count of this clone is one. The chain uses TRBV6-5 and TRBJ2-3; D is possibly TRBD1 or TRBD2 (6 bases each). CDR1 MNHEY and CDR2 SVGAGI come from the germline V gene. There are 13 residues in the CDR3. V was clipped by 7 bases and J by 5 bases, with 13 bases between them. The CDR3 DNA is TGTGCCAGCAAAACGGGGGCTTTAGATACGCAGTATTTT. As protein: CASKTGALDTQYF.

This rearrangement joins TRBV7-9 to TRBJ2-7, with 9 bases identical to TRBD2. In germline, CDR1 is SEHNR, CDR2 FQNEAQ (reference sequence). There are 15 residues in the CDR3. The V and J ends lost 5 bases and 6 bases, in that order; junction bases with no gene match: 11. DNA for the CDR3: TGTGCCAGCAGCCGAGCGGGACTAGCTATGAGCGAGCAGTACTTC. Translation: CASSRAGLAMSEQYF.

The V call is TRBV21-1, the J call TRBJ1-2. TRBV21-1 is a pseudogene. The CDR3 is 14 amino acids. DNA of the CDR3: TGTGCCAGCAGCAAAGACCGAGGGGACCATGGCTACACCTTC. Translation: CASSKDRGDHGYTF.

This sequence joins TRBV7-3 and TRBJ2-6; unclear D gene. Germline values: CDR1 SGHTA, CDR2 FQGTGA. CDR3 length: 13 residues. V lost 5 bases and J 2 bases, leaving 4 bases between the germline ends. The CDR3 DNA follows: TGTGCCAGCAGCCAACCTGGGGCCAACGTCCTGACTTTC. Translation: CASSQPGANVLTF.

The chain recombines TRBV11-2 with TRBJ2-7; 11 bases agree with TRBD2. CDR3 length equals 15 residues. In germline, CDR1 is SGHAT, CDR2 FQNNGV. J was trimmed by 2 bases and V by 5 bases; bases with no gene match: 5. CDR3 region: CASSGGLAGPYEQYF. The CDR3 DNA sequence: TGTGCCAGCAGCGGTGGACTAGCGGGTCCCTACGAGCAGTACTTC.

The chain's CDR3 is CATSGLEGYGYTF. CDR3 nucleotides: TGTGCCACCTCAGGGCTCGAGGGCTATGGCTACACCTTC. The V call is TRBV7-2, the J call TRBJ1-2, with D perhaps TRBD1 (5 bases). The CDR3 has 13 amino acids. Germline CDR1 and CDR2: SGHTA and FQGNSA. Trimming cost V 10 bases and J 4 bases, with 16 bases left between them.

CDR3 coding DNA: TGCGCCAGCAGCTTACAGGGGGCTGAAAAACTGTTTTTT. Translating gives CASSLQGAEKLFF. The chain carries TRBV5-1 and TRBJ1-4, with 9 bases fitting TRBD1. Germline V gives CDR1 SGHRS, CDR2 YFSETQ. The CDR3 has 13 amino acids. The junction had 0 bases not matched to a gene; V was cut back by 2 bases and J by 7 bases.

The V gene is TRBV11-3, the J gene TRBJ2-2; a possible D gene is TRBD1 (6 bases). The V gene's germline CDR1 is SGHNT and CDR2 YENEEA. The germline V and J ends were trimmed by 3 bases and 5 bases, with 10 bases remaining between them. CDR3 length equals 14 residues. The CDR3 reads CASSFMDRTGELFF. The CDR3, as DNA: TGTGCCAGCAGCTTCATGGACAGAACCGGGGAGCTGTTTTTT.

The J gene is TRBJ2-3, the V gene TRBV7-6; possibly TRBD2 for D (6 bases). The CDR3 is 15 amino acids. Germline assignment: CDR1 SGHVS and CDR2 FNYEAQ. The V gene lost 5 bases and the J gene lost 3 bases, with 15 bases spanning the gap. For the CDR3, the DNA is TGTGCCAGCAGCCGCTTCGCGGGAAAGACAGATACGCAGTATTTT. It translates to CASSRFAGKTDTQYF. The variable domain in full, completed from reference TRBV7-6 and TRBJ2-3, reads GAGVSQSPRYKVTKRGQDVALRCDPISGHVSLYWYRQALGQGPEFLTYFNYEAQQDKSGLPNDRFSAERPEGSISTLTIQRTEQRDSAMYRCASSRFAGKTDTQYFGPGTRLTVL.

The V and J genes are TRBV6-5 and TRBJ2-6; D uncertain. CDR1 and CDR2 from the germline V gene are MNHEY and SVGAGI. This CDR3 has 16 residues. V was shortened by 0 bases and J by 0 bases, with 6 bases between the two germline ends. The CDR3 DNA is TGTGCCAGCAGTTACTCCACGATCTCTGGGGCCAACGTCCTGACTTTC. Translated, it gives CASSYSTISGANVLTF.

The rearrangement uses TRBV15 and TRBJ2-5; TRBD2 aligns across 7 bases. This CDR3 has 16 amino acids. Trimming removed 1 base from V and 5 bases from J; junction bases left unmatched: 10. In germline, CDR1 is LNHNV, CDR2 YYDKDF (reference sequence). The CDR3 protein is CATSRGTGGIYETQYF. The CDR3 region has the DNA TGTGCCACCAGCAGAGGTACGGGGGGTATCTACGAGACCCAGTACTTC.

CDR3 DNA: TGTGCCAGCAGTTTTCGATATAACGGACTAGCGGGAGCTACCGGGGAGCTGTTTTTT. Translated, it gives CASSFRYNGLAGATGELFF. The genes are TRBV27 and TRBJ2-2; TRBD2 aligns across 13 bases. The V and J ends lost 3 bases and 5 bases, in that order; junction bases with no gene match: 12. This CDR3 region has 19 residues. CDR1 is MNHEY, CDR2 SMNVEV, per germline (reference sequence).

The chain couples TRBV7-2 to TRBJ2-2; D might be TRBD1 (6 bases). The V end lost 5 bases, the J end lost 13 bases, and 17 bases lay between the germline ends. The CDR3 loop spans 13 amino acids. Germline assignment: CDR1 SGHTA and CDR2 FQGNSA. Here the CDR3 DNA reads TGTGCCAGCAGCCAGGGGCAAGACCCAGTGCTGTTTTTT. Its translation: CASSQGQDPVLFF.

CDR3 region: CASRGTTYSYEQYF. As DNA, the CDR3 is TGTGCCAGCAGGGGGACTACCTACTCCTACGAGCAGTACTTC. This chain links TRBV28 with TRBJ2-7; 7 bases align to TRBD2. Germline-derived CDR1 and CDR2 are MDHEN and SYDVKM. V trimming: 6 bases; J trimming: 0 bases; junction bases outside the gene matches: 5. The CDR3 has 14 residues.